This entry lists 14 T cell receptor beta chains sequenced from one sample in a study of blood T cell repertoires in COVID-19. Some clones are missing from TCRdb's copy, which holds only in-frame ones; the method was immunoSEQ multiplex PCR. The data show more than 80,000 clones, roughly 85% seen once. Material: peripheral blood. These receptors were taken from a human donor in a cohort sampled during active COVID-19.

The chain links TRBV12-3 or TRBV12-4 to TRBJ2-7, with D tentatively TRBD1 (5 bases). The V and J ends lost 3 bases and 7 bases respectively, with 13 bases between them. CDR3 length: 13 residues. CDR3 residues: CASSFNYPGEQYF. The CDR3 DNA reads TGTGCCAGCAGTTTTAACTATCCAGGGGAGCAGTACTTC.

This clone was found once. The V gene is TRBV27, the J gene TRBJ2-2; a weak D match, TRBD2 (6 bases). This CDR3 has 16 residues. Per germline, CDR1 MNHEY and CDR2 SMNVEV (reference sequence). Trimming cost V 2 bases and J 7 bases, with 17 bases left between them. The CDR3 DNA reads as TGTGCCAGCAGTTTAATAACTTCTAGGAGGGACGGGGAGCTGTTTTTT. Its protein is CASSLITSRRDGELFF.

The chain uses TRBV12-3 or TRBV12-4 and TRBJ1-1; perhaps TRBD1 as D (6 bases). V was cut by 5 bases and J by 1 base, with 8 bases left in between. The CDR3 has 13 amino acids. CDR3 region: CASSKQGNTEAFF. In nucleotides, the CDR3 is TGTGCCAGCAGTAAACAGGGGAACACTGAAGCTTTCTTT.

This chain joins TRBV5-6 and TRBJ2-1, with 9 bases aligning to TRBD1. Germline V lookup: CDR1 SGHDT, CDR2 YYEEEE. The CDR3 has 15 residues. The J segment lost 8 bases and the V segment lost 4 bases, leaving 10 bases of the junction unmatched. CDR3 nucleotides: TGTGCCAGCAGCCCAGTCCCGGGACAGGGATATGAGCAGTTCTTC. Its protein product is CASSPVPGQGYEQFF. Together with reference TRBV5-6 and TRBJ2-1, the CDR3 gives the full variable domain: DAGVTQSPTHLIKTRGQQVTLRCSPKSGHDTVSWYQQALGQGPQFIFQYYEEEERQRGNFPDRFSGHQFPNYSSELNVNALLLGDSALYLCASSPVPGQGYEQFFGPGTRLTVL.

J is TRBJ2-2 and V is TRBV28; 7 nucleotides agree with TRBD2. The CDR3 sequence is 13 residues long. The J segment lost 6 bases and the V segment lost 6 bases, leaving 4 bases of the junction unmatched. Germline loops: CDR1 MDHEN, CDR2 SYDVKM. The CDR3 DNA sequence: TGTGCCAGCAGGCAGACTAGCTCCGGGGAGCTGTTTTTT. It codes for CASRQTSSGELFF.

CDR3 sequence: CASSAGGTRADTQYF. In DNA, the CDR3 is TGTGCCAGCAGCGCGGGAGGGACTCGCGCAGATACGCAGTATTTT. The genes are TRBV28 and TRBJ2-3; 9 nucleotides align to TRBD2. The CDR3 runs 15 residues. In germline, CDR1 is MDHEN, CDR2 SYDVKM. The V and J ends lost 6 bases and 4 bases, in that order; junction bases with no gene match: 8.

The chain is built from TRBV10-3 and TRBJ2-7, with D perhaps matching TRBD2 (6 bases). CDR1 ENHRY and CDR2 SYGVKD come from the germline V gene. V was clipped by 4 bases and J by 1 base, with 14 bases between them. The CDR3 consists of 15 residues. In DNA, the CDR3 is TGTGCCATCAGTGCTTCGACGGGACTGTCCTACGAGCAGTACTTC. Translated: CAISASTGLSYEQYF.

The chain employs TRBV30 and TRBJ1-2; D unresolved. The CDR3 runs to 12 residues. Germline V gene data show CDR1 as GTSNPN and CDR2 as SVGIG (reference sequence). The germline V and J ends were trimmed by 2 bases and 4 bases, with 8 bases remaining between them. The CDR3 here is CAWSPGAYGYTF. The CDR3 DNA reads as TGTGCCTGGAGTCCGGGAGCCTATGGCTACACCTTC.

V usage is TRBV5-1 and J usage is TRBJ2-7; D gene ambiguous. With 2 bases removed from V and 4 bases from J, the gap between germline ends came to 7 bases. Germline V gene lookup returns CDR1 SGHRS and CDR2 YFSETQ. This CDR3 has 12 amino acids. CDR3: CASSLNRYEQYF. As DNA, the CDR3 is TGCGCCAGCAGCTTAAACAGATACGAGCAGTACTTC.

This clone was seen more than once but under ten times. This chain joins TRBV24-1 and TRBJ2-1, with TRBD2 matching 10 bases. Per germline, CDR1 KGHDR and CDR2 SFDVKD. The CDR3 has 15 amino acids. V shed 4 bases and J 6 bases; nucleotides not matched to a gene: 5. The CDR3 DNA reads TGTGCCACCAGTGAGCTAGCGGGAGTTGGCAATGAGCAGTTCTTC. This encodes CATSELAGVGNEQFF.

The chain has TRBV19 and TRBJ1-1, with D tentatively TRBD1 (5 bases). The V end lost 6 bases, the J end lost 0 bases, and 14 bases lay between the germline ends. Looked up from germline, CDR1 is LNHDA and CDR2 is SQIVND (reference sequence). This CDR3 has 15 residues. The CDR3 region is CASSRQILMNTEAFF. CDR3 in DNA: TGTGCCAGTAGCCGACAGATCCTCATGAACACTGAAGCTTTCTTT.

The V and J genes are TRBV5-1 and TRBJ1-2, with D possibly being TRBD1 (6 bases). Trimming took off 4 bases at V and 5 bases at J, with 9 bases between the two ends. From germline, CDR1 is SGHRS and CDR2 YFSETQ. CDR3 size: 12 residues. The CDR3 DNA is TGCGCCAGCAGCGCACAGGGATATGGCTACACCTTC. Protein sequence: CASSAQGYGYTF.

V gene TRBV5-1 combines with J gene TRBJ2-1, with 7 bases that match TRBD1. Trimming cost V 4 bases and J 0 bases; bases outside gene matches: 4. The germline CDR1 and CDR2 sequences are SGHRS and YFSETQ. The CDR3 sequence is 15 residues long. CDR3 DNA sequence: TGCGCCAGCAGCCCGGGGACAGACTCCTACAATGAGCAGTTCTTC. This gives the protein CASSPGTDSYNEQFF.

The chain uses TRBV28 and TRBJ1-1; tentatively, D is TRBD1 (6 bases). The V gene's germline CDR1 is MDHEN and CDR2 SYDVKM. The CDR3 sequence is 15 residues long. The V end lost 5 bases, the J end lost 0 bases, and 13 bases lay between the germline ends. CDR3 region: CASSRGQRLNTEAFF. The CDR3 nucleotides read TGTGCCAGCAGTAGAGGACAGCGACTGAACACTGAAGCTTTCTTT.